This is a list of T cell receptor beta chains from one sample in a study of CD8+ T cells in alopecia areata. The data were produced by immunoSEQ multiplex PCR, yet TCRdb's version contains in-frame clones alone and is incomplete. The repertoire consists of around 140,000 clones, with roughly 50% occurring once and the leading ten covering around 6.6%. This specimen was CD4+ T cells sorted from blood, taken at week 0. The source is a human donor with alopecia areata. CDR3s include the opening cysteine and the closing phenylalanine or tryptophan. The D gene is left open where the match is weak. The size entry is marked missing in some rows and otherwise reads once, few, many or a size class.

CDR3aa	CDR3nt	v_gene	j_gene	len	d_gene	abundance
CAWSLAGVYGYTF	TGTGCCTGGAGTCTAGCAGGGGTCTATGGCTACACCTTC	TRBV30	TRBJ1-2	13	-	-
CASSPSAQRKNIQYF	TGTGCCAGCAGTCCGTCAGCACAGAGGAAAAACATTCAGTACTTC	TRBV7-9	TRBJ2-4	15	-	-
CASRDAFGEQYF	TGTGCCAGCCGGGACGCCTTTGGAGAGCAGTACTTC	TRBV27	TRBJ2-7	12	-	-
CASTGQGGNEQFF	TGTGCCAGCACCGGACAGGGCGGGAATGAGCAGTTCTTC	TRBV2	TRBJ2-1	13	TRBD1	-
CASSYGTGGLGQYF	TGTGCCAGCAGCTATGGCACTGGGGGGTTAGGGCAGTACTTC	TRBV11-2	TRBJ2-7	14	-	-
CASAWTERETQYF	TGTGCCAGCGCTTGGACAGAACGGGAGACCCAGTACTTC	TRBV6-9	TRBJ2-5	13	-	-
CASTGQGASYEQYF	TGTGCCAGCACCGGACAGGGGGCCTCCTACGAGCAGTACTTC	TRBV5-6	TRBJ2-7	14	TRBD1	-
CASGPRRENEKLFF	TGTGCCAGCGGGCCCCGGAGGGAAAATGAAAAACTGTTTTTT	TRBV2	TRBJ1-4	14	-	-
CASSFGGDGYTF	TGTGCCAGCAGCTTCGGGGGCGATGGCTACACCTTC	TRBV7-2	TRBJ1-2	12	-	-
CASSLVSRDTQYF	TGCGCCAGCAGCTTGGTATCGCGGGACACCCAGTACTTC	TRBV5-1	TRBJ2-5	13	-	-
CASSPQGLTDTQYF	TGTGCCAGCAGCCCCCAGGGTCTCACAGATACGCAGTATTTT	TRBV7-9	TRBJ2-3	14	-	few
CASSGSGGASNEQFF	TGTGCCAGCTCAGGCAGTGGGGGGGCCAGCAATGAGCAGTTCTTC	TRBV18	TRBJ2-1	15	-	few
CASSPSDDYNEQFF	TGTGCCAGCTCACCATCGGACGACTACAATGAGCAGTTCTTC	TRBV18	TRBJ2-1	14	-	-
CARGMADTQYF	TGTGCCCGAGGGATGGCGGATACGCAGTATTTT	TRBV30	TRBJ2-3	11	-	-
CASSPPHGQETQYF	TGTGCCAGCTCACCACCGCACGGGCAAGAGACCCAGTACTTC	TRBV18	TRBJ2-5	14	-	few
CASSAGPAGSNIQYF	TGTGCCAGCAGCGCCGGGCCAGCTGGTTCAAACATTCAGTACTTC	TRBV7-2	TRBJ2-4	15	-	-
CASLSNRETEAFF	TGTGCCAGCCTTTCAAACAGGGAGACTGAAGCTTTCTTT	TRBV18	TRBJ1-1	13	-	few
CAWSAALQEKLFF	TGTGCCTGGAGTGCGGCTTTACAGGAAAAACTGTTTTTT	TRBV30	TRBJ1-4	13	-	-
CARISTGGQPQHF	TGCGCCAGGATTTCGACAGGGGGACAGCCCCAGCATTTT	TRBV5-1	TRBJ1-5	13	TRBD1	few
CSPTGQSDTEAFF	TGCAGCCCGACAGGGCAGAGTGACACTGAAGCTTTCTTT	TRBV29-1	TRBJ1-1	13	TRBD1	-
CASSLGDRATDTEAFF	TGTGCCAGCAGCTTAGGGGACAGGGCGACGGACACTGAAGCTTTCTTT	TRBV7-9	TRBJ1-1	16	TRBD1	-
CASSLRGGAWDEQFF	TGCGCCAGCAGCCTCCGCGGGGGGGCCTGGGATGAGCAGTTCTTC	TRBV5-1	TRBJ2-1	15	TRBD2	few
CAWQGARGYTF	TGTGCCTGGCAGGGGGCTCGGGGCTACACCTTC	TRBV30	TRBJ1-2	11	TRBD1	-
CASSSQDSNQPQHF	TGTGCCAGCAGCTCACAGGATAGCAATCAGCCCCAGCATTTT	TRBV7-2	TRBJ1-5	14	-	-
CASSVGTSLITDTQYF	TGTGCCAGCAGTGTCGGGACTAGCCTTATCACAGATACGCAGTATTTT	TRBV2	TRBJ2-3	16	TRBD2	-
CSVVGQNYGYTF	TGCAGCGTTGTAGGGCAGAACTATGGCTACACCTTC	TRBV29-1	TRBJ1-2	12	-	-
CAWSVGTGNTEAFF	TGTGCCTGGAGTGTCGGCACCGGGAACACTGAAGCTTTCTTT	TRBV30	TRBJ1-1	14	-	-
CASGPGQGAASGELFF	TGTGCCAGCGGCCCAGGACAGGGTGCAGCCTCCGGGGAGCTGTTTTTT	TRBV7-2	TRBJ2-2	16	TRBD1	-
CASSLVGNTGELFF	TGTGCCAGCAGCTTAGTAGGGAACACCGGGGAGCTGTTTTTT	TRBV7-2	TRBJ2-2	14	-	-
CASSLGQGMNTGELFF	TGTGCCAGCAGCTTGGGACAAGGAATGAACACCGGGGAGCTGTTTTTT	TRBV5-5	TRBJ2-2	16	-	-
CASSLVGQDGYTF	TGTGCCAGCAGCTTAGTAGGTCAGGATGGCTACACCTTC	TRBV7-2	TRBJ1-2	13	-	few
CAWSRTGNSNQPQHF	TGTGCCTGGAGTCGGACAGGGAATAGCAATCAGCCCCAGCATTTT	TRBV30	TRBJ1-5	15	TRBD1	-
CASMGSQYETQYF	TGTGCCAGCATGGGTTCCCAGTATGAGACCCAGTACTTC	TRBV2	TRBJ2-5	13	-	-